This TCR beta chain was profiled in a study of blood T cell repertoires in COVID-19. TCRdb keeps only in-frame clones here, not all; method: immunoSEQ multiplex PCR. The sample has roughly 120,000 clones; about 82% are singletons. The CDR3 spans 17 residues. Per the germline V gene, CDR1 is SGHRS and CDR2 is YFSETQ. V was pared by 0 bases and J by 1 base, with 7 bases of the junction left unmatched. The receptor was derived from a human donor in a cohort sampled during active COVID-19. The sample was peripheral blood. The rearrangement joins TRBV5-1 to TRBJ2-3; 8 bases agree with TRBD2. In nucleotides, the CDR3 is TGCGCCAGCAGCTTGGATCGGCTAGCGGGTCGCACAGATACGCAGTATTTT. It codes for CASSLDRLAGRTDTQYF.